This T cell receptor beta chain came from a study of blood T cell repertoires in COVID-19. Looking at the study overall: Acute-phase and convalescent COVID-19 samples originated in the United States, Italy and Spain. Nucleic acid was either cDNA or gDNA, and it came from T cells, B-cell-depleted T cells, or PBMCs.

In the original workflow: Estimation of nucleated cell counts relied on the amplification of reference gene primers. Clones were read by immunoSEQ multiplex PCR, and TCRdb kept only the in-frame ones, dropping some. V and J calls and clone size come straight from that table; D and trimming were deduced from the DNA. The sample holds tens of thousands of clones, approximately 85% seen once. This CDR3 contains 15 residues. The V gene's germline CDR1 is MNHEY and CDR2 SMNVEV (reference sequence). V was cut by 6 bases and J by 1 base, with 14 bases left in between. Sequenced: peripheral blood. This receptor was taken from a human donor with acute or convalescent COVID-19. The donor label of this sample is uncertain. This rearrangement joins TRBV27 to TRBJ2-3; the D gene is possibly TRBD1 (5 bases). CDR3 region: CASSPWTLGTDTQYF. In nucleotides, the CDR3 is TGTGCCAGCAGCCCGTGGACATTAGGCACAGATACGCAGTATTTT.